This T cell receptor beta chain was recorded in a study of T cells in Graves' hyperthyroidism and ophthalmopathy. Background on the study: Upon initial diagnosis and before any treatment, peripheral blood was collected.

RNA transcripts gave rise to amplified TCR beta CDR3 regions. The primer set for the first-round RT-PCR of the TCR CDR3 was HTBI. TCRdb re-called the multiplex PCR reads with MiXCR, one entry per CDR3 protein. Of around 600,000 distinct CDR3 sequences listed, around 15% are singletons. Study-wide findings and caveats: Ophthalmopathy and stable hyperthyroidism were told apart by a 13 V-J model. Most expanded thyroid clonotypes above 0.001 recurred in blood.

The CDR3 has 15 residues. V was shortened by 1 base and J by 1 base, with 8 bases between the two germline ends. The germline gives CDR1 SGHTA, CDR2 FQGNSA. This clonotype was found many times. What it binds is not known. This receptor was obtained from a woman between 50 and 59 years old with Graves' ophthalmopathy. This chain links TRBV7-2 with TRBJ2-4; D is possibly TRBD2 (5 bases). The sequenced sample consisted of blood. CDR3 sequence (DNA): TGTGCCAGCAGCTTAGGGACTTCGGCCAAAAACATTCAGTACTTC. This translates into CASSLGTSAKNIQYF.